The 5 T cell receptor beta chains below were found in one sample sequenced in a study of shared clonotypes between healthy human individuals. Sequencing used immunoSEQ multiplex PCR; TCRdb keeps in-frame clones, though not all of them. In the table there are about 120,000 clones, under 70% of which are singletons. The sequenced sample was memory CD8+ T cells sorted from blood. As for subset: CD45RO+ cells pooled with CCR7-negative TemRA cells. These receptors originate from a woman in her thirties in good health.

Only a few counts were recorded for this clone. J is TRBJ2-1 and V is TRBV15; D unclear. Trimming stripped 0 bases from V and 8 bases from J, with 14 bases between. Looked up from germline, CDR1 is LNHNV and CDR2 is YYDKDF (reference sequence). The CDR3 sequence is 15 residues long. This CDR3 reads CATSRDSGKSDEQFF. The CDR3, as DNA: TGTGCCACCAGCAGAGATTCGGGCAAGTCCGATGAGCAGTTCTTC.

The CDR3 loop reads CASREGTGGVYEQYF. In DNA form, the CDR3 reads TGTGCCAGCAGGGAGGGGACAGGGGGGGTCTACGAGCAGTACTTC. The chain uses TRBV25-1 and TRBJ2-7, with 11 bases fitting TRBD1. This CDR3 has 15 residues. V trimming: 6 bases; J trimming: 3 bases; junction bases outside the gene matches: 7. CDR1 and CDR2 (germline): MGHDK, SYGVNS.

The CDR3 sequence: CASSVDPGLEYEQYF. The DNA of the CDR3 is TGTGCCAGCAGCGTAGACCCGGGACTTGAATACGAGCAGTACTTC. This chain joins TRBV9 and TRBJ2-7; possible D gene TRBD2, 6 bases. V shed 0 bases and J shed 4 bases, with 14 bases lying between them. The germline gives CDR1 SGDLS, CDR2 YYNGEE. CDR3 length equals 15 residues. The variable domain in full, completed from reference TRBV9 and TRBJ2-7, reads DSGVTQTPKHLITATGQRVTLRCSPRSGDLSVYWYQQSLDQGLQFLIQYYNGEERAKGNILERFSAQQFPDLHSELNLSSLELGDSALYFCASSVDPGLEYEQYFGPGTRLTVT.

Concerning this clone itself: It differs at one base from a far larger clone, so likely a read error. The chain carries TRBV4-2 and TRBJ2-7, with unresolved D. The CDR3 sequence is 12 residues long. Germline CDR1 and CDR2: LGHNA and YNFKEQ. The CDR3 coding sequence is TGTGCCGGCAGCTCGCTGGACTACGAGCAGTACTTC. Its protein is CAGSSLDYEQYF.

This clone was picked up a small number of times. The chain employs TRBV6-5 and TRBJ1-6, with TRBD1 matching over 7 bases. CDR1 is MNHEY and CDR2 is SVGAGI in the germline V gene. The CDR3 is made up of 14 amino acids. The V segment lost 5 bases and the J segment 7 bases; nucleotides outside the gene matches: 5. CDR3 protein: CASSLDRVNSPLHF. The DNA of the CDR3 is TGTGCCAGCAGTCTCGACAGGGTCAATTCACCCCTCCACTTT.